This TCR beta chain was found in a study of shared clonotypes between healthy human individuals. Whole-study results and caveats: All-four-donor shared clonotypes had higher generation probabilities than non-shared clonotypes did.

Trimming shortened V by 3 bases and J by 2 bases, and 4 bases separated the two germline ends. The CDR3 contains 12 residues. The V gene's germline CDR1 is SNHLY and CDR2 FYNNEI. As concerns this clone: Its antigen remains unknown.

The table came from immunoSEQ multiplex PCR; TCRdb's copy has only in-frame clones and leaves some out. The table records 950,000 to 1,200,000 clones, 77% of them present only once. Everyone who donated was a Caucasian adult who lived in Nashville, Tennessee. This receptor was obtained from a man aged 18 to 30 in good health. Some clones in this sample may be carry-over from other donors' samples. The sample comprised memory CD4+ T cells from PBMCs. The subset denotes: CD45RA-negative fraction. The chain links TRBV2 to TRBJ2-5; D call uncertain. The CDR3 nucleotides are TGTGCCAGCAGTGATACTCAAGAGACCCAGTACTTC. Its protein product is CASSDTQETQYF.